The 15 T cell receptor beta chains below come from one sample, sequenced in a study of response to subunit inactivated influenza vaccine (dated by TCRdb to the late 2010s). The library came from RT-PCR. Sequencing was carried out with an Illumina HiSeq 2500. Clones were called with MiXCR by TCRdb after fastp trimmed the public reads at Q25, and only in-frame beta chains were retained. Records with the same CDR3 protein are collapsed into one entry carrying the most frequent genes and DNA. Present in this sample are about 480,000 distinct CDR3 sequences, around 25% of which were seen just once. Clones ranked in the top ten supply approximately 2% of the sample. Here the sequenced sample was CD4+ T cells sorted from PBMCs, taken 5 days after vaccination. Every receptor here comes from a man aged 50 or older who received an inactivated influenza vaccine. Donor details come from another sample of the same person, matched by shared clones.

The chain links TRBV28 to TRBJ1-2; a weak D match, TRBD1 (6 bases). Per the germline V gene, CDR1 is MDHEN and CDR2 is SYDVKM. V lost 3 bases, J lost 2 bases, and 13 bases lay in between. The CDR3 spans 15 residues. CDR3 coding DNA: TGTGCCAGCAGTTTGAGGTGGCAGGGGAACTATGGCTACACCTTC. It codes for CASSLRWQGNYGYTF.

The V call is TRBV12-3 or TRBV12-4, the J call TRBJ2-5, with TRBD1 matching over 7 bases. The V segment lost 3 bases and the J segment 1 base; nucleotides outside the gene matches: 5. CDR3 length equals 15 residues. The CDR3 bases are TGTGCCAGCAGTTTCTCACAGGGGCCCCAAGAGACCCAGTACTTC. Protein: CASSFSQGPQETQYF.

This chain joins TRBV2 and TRBJ2-7; 7 bases agree with TRBD1. CDR3 length: 14 residues. Germline V CDR1 and CDR2: SNHLY, FYNNEI. Trimming at V came to 3 bases and at J to 1 base, leaving 3 bases not matched to a gene. CDR3 sequence: CASSERQGSYEQYF. As DNA, the CDR3 is TGTGCCAGCAGTGAGAGACAGGGTTCCTACGAGCAGTACTTC.

The chain recombines TRBV5-1 with TRBJ2-2; D is perhaps TRBD1 or TRBD2 (5 bases each). Germline assignment: CDR1 SGHRS and CDR2 YFSETQ. V dropped 2 bases and J dropped 5 bases, with 13 bases sitting between them. The CDR3 extends over 15 amino acids. CDR3 sequence (DNA): TGCGCCAGCAGCTTCGGGGCTTCGTTGACCGGGGAGCTGTTTTTT. Protein sequence: CASSFGASLTGELFF.

The rearrangement uses TRBV20-1 and TRBJ1-2; the match to TRBD1 covers 7 bases. The germline CDR1 and CDR2 sequences are DFQATT and SNEGSKA (reference sequence). Trimming removed 6 bases from V and 5 bases from J; junction bases left unmatched: 6. The CDR3 runs 12 residues. The CDR3 region has the DNA TGCAGTGCCGCTGGACAGGCTTATGGCTACACCTTC. Encoded protein: CSAAGQAYGYTF.

The chain combines TRBV27 with TRBJ1-1; TRBD1 might be the D (5 bases). The germline V gene has CDR1 MNHEY and CDR2 SMNVEV (reference sequence). V lost 4 bases, J lost 5 bases, and 20 bases lay in between. The CDR3 has 16 residues. The CDR3 nucleotides are TGTGCCAGCAGTTACACTCCGGCAGGGCCAGGTACTGAAGCTTTCTTT. Protein: CASSYTPAGPGTEAFF.

There are a few counts of this clonotype. The chain couples TRBV20-1 to TRBJ2-3; TRBD1 aligns across 9 bases. Germline assignment: CDR1 DFQATT and CDR2 SNEGSKA (reference sequence). With V trimmed by 3 bases and J by 2 bases, 6 bases remained unmatched. CDR3 length equals 15 residues. The CDR3 loop is CSASPDRGFTDTQYF. CDR3 sequence (DNA): TGCAGTGCTAGTCCCGACAGGGGGTTCACAGATACGCAGTATTTT.

The genes are TRBV3-1 and TRBJ1-2; D unclear. The V and J ends lost 0 bases and 4 bases respectively, with 3 bases between them. This CDR3 comprises 12 residues. Germline-derived CDR1 and CDR2 are LGHDT and YNNKEL (reference sequence). CDR3 region: CASSQDRYGYTF. CDR3 DNA sequence: TGTGCCAGCAGCCAAGACCGCTATGGCTACACCTTC.

J is TRBJ2-1 and V is TRBV20-1, with 15 bases that match TRBD2. Germline CDR1 is DFQATT and CDR2 is SNEGSKA (reference sequence). The length of the CDR3 is 16 residues. The J segment lost 4 bases and the V segment lost 6 bases, leaving 7 bases of the junction unmatched. This CDR3 is CSANGLAGGLYNEQFF. In DNA form, the CDR3 reads TGCAGTGCGAACGGACTAGCGGGGGGGTTATACAATGAGCAGTTCTTC.

In nucleotides, the CDR3 is TGTGCCAGCAGCTACGTCTCCGCTCCGGGGTTAGGAGGCTACACCTTC. Protein: CASSYVSAPGLGGYTF. This chain links TRBV6-5 with TRBJ1-2; D is uncertain. V lost 6 bases, J lost 8 bases, and 25 bases lay in between. CDR3 size: 16 residues. CDR1 MNHEY and CDR2 SVGAGI come from the germline V gene.

The chain joins TRBV4-1 to TRBJ1-5; possible D gene TRBD1, 6 bases. Trimming shortened V by 0 bases and J by 9 bases, and 12 bases separated the two germline ends. The CDR3 is 14 residues long. Germline V gene sequence: CDR1 MGHRA, CDR2 YSYEKL. The CDR3 is CASSQERTVLPQHF. Here the CDR3 DNA reads TGCGCCAGCAGCCAAGAAAGGACAGTCCTGCCCCAGCATTTT.

The sample holds a few counts of this clonotype. The chain has TRBV4-2 and TRBJ2-1; a possible D gene is TRBD2 (5 bases). Trimming removed 0 bases from V and 4 bases from J, with 13 bases in between. From germline, CDR1 is LGHNA and CDR2 YNFKEQ. The CDR3 is 16 residues long. The chain's CDR3 is CASSQELVPPYNEQFF. The CDR3, as DNA: TGTGCCAGCAGCCAAGAACTAGTCCCTCCTTACAATGAGCAGTTCTTC.

This clonotype has just a few counts. This chain joins TRBV25-1 and TRBJ2-1, with D perhaps being TRBD1 or TRBD2 (6 bases each). Germline V gene sequence: CDR1 MGHDK, CDR2 SYGVNS. The V and J ends lost 5 bases and 3 bases respectively, with 20 bases between them. This CDR3 contains 17 residues. CDR3 sequence: CASSSLGGPGYYNEQFF. The DNA for the CDR3 is TGTGCCAGCAGTTCCCTTGGGGGGCCAGGTTACTACAATGAGCAGTTCTTC.

This clonotype has just a few counts. The chain combines TRBV9 with TRBJ2-1, with D maybe TRBD1 (5 bases). The V and J ends lost 2 bases and 0 bases respectively, with 12 bases between them. Germline V gives CDR1 SGDLS, CDR2 YYNGEE. The CDR3 contains 16 residues. Here the CDR3 reads CASSVQGSSSYNEQFF. The CDR3 DNA follows: TGTGCCAGCAGCGTCCAGGGAAGTAGCTCCTACAATGAGCAGTTCTTC.

This clonotype has just a few counts. This rearrangement joins TRBV20-1 to TRBJ2-5; TRBD2 agrees at 10 bases. The germline gives CDR1 DFQATT, CDR2 SNEGSKA (reference sequence). The CDR3 spans 16 residues. The junction had 5 bases not matched to a gene; V was cut back by 0 bases and J by 1 base. CDR3 nucleotides: TGCAGTGCTAGAGATTTCCTAGCGGGGGCCCAAGAGACCCAGTACTTC. Protein sequence: CSARDFLAGAQETQYF.